This T cell receptor beta chain was sequenced during a study of beta chain features in type 1 diabetes. The study, taken as a whole, reports: Across all four CD4+ subsets, people with type 1 diabetes showed modestly shorter TCRB CDR3s.

V lost 6 bases, J lost 7 bases, and 10 bases lay in between. The CDR3 is 11 residues long. Per the germline V gene, CDR1 is DFQATT and CDR2 is SNEGSKA (reference sequence). This clone was found a few times. Its antigen is unknown. All of the isolated RNA was reverse transcribed, so expressed TCRB transcripts were sequenced. Generated by immunoSEQ multiplex PCR, the TCRdb table keeps only in-frame clones and is missing some. The profile covers 300,000 to 400,000 clones, with approximately 9.9% appearing a single time and roughly 1% taken by the ten largest. The sequenced sample consisted of central memory CD4+ T cells from blood. This sequence originates from a man aged 25-40 years with type 1 diabetes. The chain couples TRBV20-1 to TRBJ2-1; TRBD2 is a possible D gene (5 bases). DNA of the CDR3: TGCAGTGCCGTTACTAGAAATGAGCAGTTCTTC. It encodes CSAVTRNEQFF.